Presented here are 19 T cell receptor beta chains from one specimen sequenced in a study of T cell clonality in common variable immunodeficiency. Produced via immunoSEQ multiplex PCR; TCRdb's table is partial and in-frame only. In total the sample includes about 28,000 clones, none of them seen once. Sequenced sample: peripheral blood mononuclear cells. The origin of the receptors is a person aged 18-69 years in good health.

Turning to this clone: Sequencing ends 3 residues short of the CDR3 end; the germline J gene provides the rest. J is TRBJ2-7 and V is TRBV7-9, with D hard to call. Per the germline V gene, CDR1 is SEHNR and CDR2 is FQNEAQ (reference sequence). V dropped 6 bases and J dropped 0 bases, with 15 bases sitting between them. This CDR3 region has 15 residues. The CDR3 DNA, read in part, is TGTGCCAGCAGTCTCCTAGACTGGAGCTCCTACGAG. It codes for CASSLLDWSSYE. The CDR3 reads in full as CASSLLDWSSYEQYF.

The table lists this clone with many counts. The CDR3 extends 3 residues past the end of the read, so its final part is completed from the germline J gene. The genes are TRBV2 and TRBJ1-2; TRBD1 matches at 7 bases. CDR1 and CDR2 (germline): SNHLY, FYNNEI. Trimming took 6 bases from V and 7 from J; bases not matched to a gene: 5. This CDR3 has 12 residues. This CDR3 is CASRQGTLGYTF. The CDR3 DNA, read in part, is TGTGCCAGCAGACAGGGGACACTTGGC.

This clone was detected many times. The read falls 3 residues short of the CDR3 end, and the missing part is taken from the germline J gene. The chain has TRBV5-1 and TRBJ2-2; D is possibly TRBD1 (6 bases). CDR1 is SGHRS and CDR2 is YFSETQ in the germline V gene. V was trimmed by 5 bases and J by 5 bases, leaving 16 bases between them. The CDR3 length is 15 residues. CDR3 in amino acids: CASSDLTGRTGELFF. The sequenced part of the CDR3 DNA is TGCGCCAGCAGTGATCTCACAGGGAGAACCGGGGAG.

The table lists this clone with many counts. From the germline J gene comes the end of the CDR3, since the read stops 3 residues before it. The V and J genes are TRBV5-1 and TRBJ1-1, with TRBD1 identical over 8 bases. Germline assignment: CDR1 SGHRS and CDR2 YFSETQ. Unmatched junction bases numbered 7, after V lost 4 bases and J lost 5 bases. The CDR3 runs to 14 residues. This CDR3 reads CASSQTGGSTEAFF. The covered CDR3 bases are TGCGCCAGCAGCCAAACAGGGGGGAGTACTGAA.

The table lists this clone with many counts. The CDR3 is cut off 3 residues early in the read; its end comes from the germline J gene. The rearrangement joins TRBV28 to TRBJ1-1; no clear D gene. Germline V gene data show CDR1 as MDHEN and CDR2 as SYDVKM. The CDR3 sequence is 11 residues long. This CDR3 reads CASSFLREAFF. The sequenced CDR3 bases are TGTGCCAGCAGTTTCCTCCGGGAA.

This clone showed up many times. The read ends 3 residues before the CDR3 terminus; that terminus is restored from the germline J gene. This chain joins TRBV29-1 and TRBJ2-2, with D perhaps matching TRBD2 (6 bases). Germline assignment: CDR1 SQVTM and CDR2 ANQGSEA. Trimming took off 5 bases at V and 7 bases at J, with 14 bases between the two ends. The CDR3 spans 13 residues. The CDR3 sequence is CSVQRGTHGELFF. The sequenced CDR3 bases are TGCAGCGTTCAACGGGGGACCCACGGGGAG.

A word on this clone: Coverage ceases 3 residues before the CDR3 finishes, and the germline J gene fills in the end. The chain recombines TRBV2 with TRBJ2-3; tentatively, D is TRBD1 (5 bases). V was cut by 7 bases and J by 4 bases, with 15 bases left in between. CDR3 length: 14 residues. Germline V gene sequence: CDR1 SNHLY, CDR2 FYNNEI. The DNA read from the CDR3 is TGTGCCAGCACGCAGGGAACCGTCGCAGATACG. This codes for CASTQGTVADT. The complete CDR3 protein is CASTQGTVADTQYF.

This clone was seen ten or more times. The read comes to an end 3 residues before the CDR3 does, leaving the germline J gene to fill in the end. The rearrangement uses TRBV7-2 and TRBJ2-5; 7 nucleotides agree with TRBD2. This CDR3 is built from 14 residues. The germline CDR1 and CDR2 sequences are SGHTA and FQGNSA. V lost 6 bases to trimming and J lost 2 bases; unmatched junction nucleotides: 6. The CDR3 bases that were read are TGTGCCAGCAGGATGCGGGGGAGGCAAGAGACC. It codes for CASRMRGRQET. The whole CDR3 protein reads CASRMRGRQETQYF.

There are many counts of this clone. The CDR3 end lies 3 residues beyond the end of the read and is filled in from the germline J gene. The V and J genes are TRBV7-7 and TRBJ2-1; 7 bases fit TRBD2. CDR1 SSHAT and CDR2 FNYEAQ come from the germline V gene (reference sequence). The trim removed 1 base at V and 5 bases at J, leaving 5 bases unmatched. The length of the CDR3 is 15 residues. Partial CDR3 DNA: TGTGCCAGCAGCTTAGGGATAGCGGGTGACAATGAG. Amino acids: CASSLGIAGDNE. The entire CDR3 protein reads CASSLGIAGDNEQFF.

This clone came up many times. From the germline J gene comes the end of the CDR3, since the read stops 3 residues before it. The chain couples TRBV5-1 to TRBJ1-2, with D maybe TRBD1 (6 bases). V was clipped by 2 bases and J by 6 bases, with 8 bases between them. From germline, CDR1 is SGHRS and CDR2 YFSETQ. The CDR3 extends over 12 amino acids. CDR3: CASSFSGDGYTF. Partial CDR3 DNA: TGCGCCAGCAGCTTCTCAGGGGATGGC.

This clone was recorded at least ten times. The read terminates 3 residues ahead of where the CDR3 ends, so the germline J gene completes it. The chain links TRBV5-1 to TRBJ2-2; a possible D gene is TRBD2 (6 bases). V was shortened by 0 bases and J by 1 base, with 10 bases between the two germline ends. The CDR3 runs to 16 residues. Germline values: CDR1 SGHRS, CDR2 YFSETQ. Partial CDR3 DNA: TGCGCCAGCAGCTTGGACGTCGGGGGGAACACCGGGGAG. Its translation: CASSLDVGGNTGE. The complete CDR3 sequence is CASSLDVGGNTGELFF.

The table lists this clone with many counts. CDR3 DNA, as far as it was read: TGTGCCAGCTTGCGGGTGGTCACTGAA. The encoded protein is CASLRVVTE. The whole CDR3 region reads CASLRVVTEAFF. The chain recombines TRBV6-2 or TRBV6-3 with TRBJ1-1; D unresolved. The CDR3 is cut off 3 residues early in the read; its end comes from the germline J gene. The CDR3 extends over 12 amino acids. CDR1 MNHEY and CDR2 SVGEGT come from the germline V gene. V was cut by 8 bases and J by 4 bases, with 11 bases left in between.

This clone occurred many times. Read data end 3 residues before the CDR3 end; the end is taken from the germline J gene. The chain is built from TRBV30 and TRBJ2-2; 9 bases are shared with TRBD2. The CDR3 is made up of 16 amino acids. V trimming: 1 base; J trimming: 2 bases; junction bases outside the gene matches: 5. Germline lookup yields CDR1 GTSNPN and CDR2 SVGIG (reference sequence). CDR3 in amino acids: CAWSGKRGANTGELFF. CDR3 DNA, as far as it was read: TGTGCCTGGAGTGGCAAGCGGGGGGCTAACACCGGGGAG.

This clone came up many times. The missing CDR3 end, 3 residues past where the read stops, is filled in from the germline J gene. This sequence joins TRBV19 and TRBJ2-7, with 9 bases matching TRBD1. The V and J ends lost 4 bases and 3 bases, in that order; junction bases with no gene match: 7. Germline CDR1 and CDR2: LNHDA and SQIVND (reference sequence). The CDR3 has 15 residues. CDR3 DNA (partial): TGTGCCAGTAGTAAATCGGGACAGGGCATCTACGAG. Its translation is CASSKSGQGIYE. The complete CDR3 sequence is CASSKSGQGIYEQYF.

This clone is termed medium-sized (0.01 to 0.1%). The CDR3 end falls 3 residues outside the read, so it is completed with the germline J gene. The rearrangement uses TRBV28 and TRBJ2-2; unclear D gene. Germline V gene data show CDR1 as MDHEN and CDR2 as SYDVKM. The V and J ends lost 3 bases and 7 bases respectively, with 9 bases between them. The CDR3 runs to 13 residues. CDR3: CASSFEVFGELFF. The DNA read from the CDR3 is TGTGCCAGCAGTTTTGAGGTGTTCGGGGAG. Filled out from reference TRBV28 and TRBJ2-2, the complete variable domain reads DVKVTQSSRYLVKRTGEKVFLECVQDMDHENMFWYRQDPGLGLRLIYFSYDVKMKEKGDIPEGYSVSREKKERFSLILESASTNQTSMYLCASSFEVFGELFFGEGSRLTVL.

This clone was observed a few times. The CDR3 is cut off 3 residues early in the read; its end comes from the germline J gene. The gene calls are TRBV7-3 and TRBJ2-2; the D gene is possibly TRBD2 (5 bases). Germline loops: CDR1 SGHTA, CDR2 FQGTGA. The CDR3 totals 13 residues. Trimming cost V 5 bases and J 8 bases, with 12 bases left between them. Here the CDR3 reads CASSPLRGGELFF. The CDR3 bases that were read are TGTGCCAGCAGCCCCCTACGGGGAGGGGAG.

A note on this clone: The read gets to within 3 residues of the CDR3 end, and the germline J gene fills in the rest. The chain has TRBV7-6 and TRBJ2-5; 8 nucleotides align to TRBD2. Germline V gene sequence: CDR1 SGHVS, CDR2 FNYEAQ. The J segment lost 5 bases and the V segment lost 5 bases, leaving 7 bases of the junction unmatched. This CDR3 region has 14 residues. The CDR3 protein is CASSAGLAEETQYF. The CDR3 bases that were read are TGTGCCAGCAGCGCCGGACTAGCCGAGGAGACC.

This clone was detected ten times or more. Coverage ceases 3 residues before the CDR3 finishes, and the germline J gene fills in the end. The chain links TRBV5-4 to TRBJ1-4; 10 positions match TRBD1. Trimming at V came to 5 bases and at J to 10 bases, leaving 8 bases not matched to a gene. CDR3 size: 14 residues. Germline V gene sequence: CDR1 SGHNT, CDR2 YYREEE (reference sequence). The CDR3 spells CASSVGTGAPKLFF. The covered CDR3 bases are TGTGCCAGCAGTGTCGGGACAGGGGCCCCAAAA.

This clone was counted ten times or more. The observed sequence ends 3 residues before the CDR3 terminus, with the missing tail filled in from the germline J gene. This chain uses TRBV6-2 or TRBV6-3 with TRBJ2-3, with D possibly being TRBD2 (7 bases). Trimming took 8 bases from V and 3 from J, leaving 18 bases between them. Germline CDR1 and CDR2: MNHEY and SVGEGT. CDR3 length: 15 amino acids. CDR3 loop: CASGEGGPGTDTQYF. The sequenced part of the CDR3 DNA is TGTGCCAGCGGCGAGGGGGGGCCCGGGACAGATACG.